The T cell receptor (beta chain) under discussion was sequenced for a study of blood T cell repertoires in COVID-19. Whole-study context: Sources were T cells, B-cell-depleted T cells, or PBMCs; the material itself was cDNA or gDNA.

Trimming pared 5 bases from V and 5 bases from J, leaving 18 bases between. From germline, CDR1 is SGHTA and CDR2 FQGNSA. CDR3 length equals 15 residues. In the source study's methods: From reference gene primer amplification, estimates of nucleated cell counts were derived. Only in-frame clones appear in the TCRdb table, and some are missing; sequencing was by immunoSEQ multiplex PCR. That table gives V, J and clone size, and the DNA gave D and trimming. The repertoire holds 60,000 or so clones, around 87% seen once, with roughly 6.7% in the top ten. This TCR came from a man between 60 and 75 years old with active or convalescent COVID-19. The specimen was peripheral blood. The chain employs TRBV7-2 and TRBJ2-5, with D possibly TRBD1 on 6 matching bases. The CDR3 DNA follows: TGTGCCAGCAGCCACAGGGAGCCCCTGGTGGAGACCCAGTACTTC. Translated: CASSHREPLVETQYF.